This TCR beta chain was documented in a study of vaccination and CD4 T cells after COVID-19. Study-level information: Of the convalescent patients, who were SARS-CoV-2 positive by nasal swab PCR, under 10 had mild and one severe disease. It was a median about 93 days after diagnosis, with a range of 35 to 161, that post-COVID samples were drawn. The stimulating agents, overlapping spike peptides, came from SARS-CoV-2, HCoV-NL63, HCoV-OC43 and HCoV-229E. Study observations and caveats: Spike mono-reactivity was found in 304 of 307 vaccine-specific clones from convalescent patients.

Treatment specified: roughly 10-day PBMC culture with coronavirus spike peptide pools or control peptides (ViraFEST assay). Regarding this clonotype: Its cognate antigen is unknown.

Sequencing of DNA taken from cultured CD4+ T cells relied on the Oncomine TCR Beta short-read assay. TCRdb reprocessed the PCR reads with MiXCR, giving one entry per CDR3 protein. The table has about 20,000 distinct CDR3 sequences, 60% seen once. The CDR3 is made up of 14 amino acids. Trimming removed 6 bases from V and 1 base from J, with 10 bases in between. Germline CDR1 is MNHNS and CDR2 is SASEGT. The clonotype originates from a human donor who had recovered from COVID-19. The chain combines TRBV6-1 with TRBJ1-5; tentative D call: TRBD1 (6 bases). The sequencing used CD4+ T cells from blood, cultured in vitro, collected after SARS-CoV-2 vaccination. This CDR3 reads CASSETGSNQPQHF. The CDR3 DNA follows: TGTGCCAGCAGCGAGACAGGAAGCAATCAGCCCCAGCATTTT.